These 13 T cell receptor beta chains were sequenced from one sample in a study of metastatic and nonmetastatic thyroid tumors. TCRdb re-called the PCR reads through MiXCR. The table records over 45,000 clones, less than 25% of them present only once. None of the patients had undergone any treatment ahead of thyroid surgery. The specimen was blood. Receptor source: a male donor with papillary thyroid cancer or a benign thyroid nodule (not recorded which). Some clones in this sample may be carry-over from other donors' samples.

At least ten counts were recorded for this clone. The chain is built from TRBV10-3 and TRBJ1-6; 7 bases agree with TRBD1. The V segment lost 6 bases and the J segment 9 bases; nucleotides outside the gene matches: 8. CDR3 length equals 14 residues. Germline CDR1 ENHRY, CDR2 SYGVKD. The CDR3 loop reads CAIRQGVDRSPLHF. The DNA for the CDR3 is TGTGCCATCAGGCAGGGGGTGGATCGTTCACCCCTCCACTTT.

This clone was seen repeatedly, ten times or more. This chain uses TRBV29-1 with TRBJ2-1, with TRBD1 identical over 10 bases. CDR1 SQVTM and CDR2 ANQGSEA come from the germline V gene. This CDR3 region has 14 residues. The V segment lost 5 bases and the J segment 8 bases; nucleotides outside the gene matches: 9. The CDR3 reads CSVSDRGRGHEQFF. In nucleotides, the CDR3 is TGCAGCGTTTCTGACAGGGGGCGAGGGCATGAGCAGTTCTTC.

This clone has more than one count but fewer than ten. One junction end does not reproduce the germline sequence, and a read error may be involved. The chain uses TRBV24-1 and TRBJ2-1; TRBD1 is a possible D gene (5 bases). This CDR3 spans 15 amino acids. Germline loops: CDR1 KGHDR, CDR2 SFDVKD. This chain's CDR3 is CATSDWQGSYSEQFF. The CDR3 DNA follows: TGTGCCACCAGTGATTGGCAGGGCTCCTACAGTGAGCAGTTCTTC.

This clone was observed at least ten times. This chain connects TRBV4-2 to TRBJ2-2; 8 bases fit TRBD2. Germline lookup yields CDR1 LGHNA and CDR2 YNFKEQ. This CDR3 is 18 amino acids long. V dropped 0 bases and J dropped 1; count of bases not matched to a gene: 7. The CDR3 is CASSQDRRSGGNTGELFF. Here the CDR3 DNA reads TGTGCCAGCAGCCAAGATCGAAGAAGCGGGGGGAACACCGGGGAGCTGTTTTTT.

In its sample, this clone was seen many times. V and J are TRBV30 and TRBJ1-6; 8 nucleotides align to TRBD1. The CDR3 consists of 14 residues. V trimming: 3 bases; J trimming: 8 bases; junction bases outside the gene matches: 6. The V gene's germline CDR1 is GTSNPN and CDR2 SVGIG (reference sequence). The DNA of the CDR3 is TGTGCCTGGAGCTCCGGACAGGGAGATTCACCCCTCCACTTT. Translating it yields CAWSSGQGDSPLHF.

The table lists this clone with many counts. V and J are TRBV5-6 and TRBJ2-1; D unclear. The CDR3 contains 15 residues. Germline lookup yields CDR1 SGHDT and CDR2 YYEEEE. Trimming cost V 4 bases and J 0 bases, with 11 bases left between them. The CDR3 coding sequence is TGTGCCAGCAGCCCGGGCAGTAGCTCCTACAATGAGCAGTTCTTC. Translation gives CASSPGSSSYNEQFF. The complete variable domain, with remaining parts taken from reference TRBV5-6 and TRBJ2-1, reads DAGVTQSPTHLIKTRGQQVTLRCSPKSGHDTVSWYQQALGQGPQFIFQYYEEEERQRGNFPDRFSGHQFPNYSSELNVNALLLGDSALYLCASSPGSSSYNEQFFGPGTRLTVL.

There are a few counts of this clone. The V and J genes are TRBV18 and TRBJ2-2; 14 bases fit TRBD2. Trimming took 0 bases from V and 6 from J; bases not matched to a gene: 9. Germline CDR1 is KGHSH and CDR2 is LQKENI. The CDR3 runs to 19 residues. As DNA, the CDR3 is TGTGCCAGCTCACCACCGGGACTAGCGGGAGTGTTTATGTCCGGGGAGCTGTTTTTT. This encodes CASSPPGLAGVFMSGELFF.

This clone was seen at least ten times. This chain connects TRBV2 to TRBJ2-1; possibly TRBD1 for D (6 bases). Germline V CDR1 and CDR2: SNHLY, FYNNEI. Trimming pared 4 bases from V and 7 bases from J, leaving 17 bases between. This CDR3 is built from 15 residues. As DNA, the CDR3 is TGTGCCAGCAGTGTACAGGGAAGGAAATATAATGAGCAGTTCTTC. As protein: CASSVQGRKYNEQFF.

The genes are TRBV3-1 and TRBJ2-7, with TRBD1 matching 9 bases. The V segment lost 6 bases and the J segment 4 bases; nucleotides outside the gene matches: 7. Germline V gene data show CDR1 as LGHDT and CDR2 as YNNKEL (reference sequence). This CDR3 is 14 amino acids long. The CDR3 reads CASSPAGTGYEQYF. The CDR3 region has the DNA TGTGCCAGCAGTCCTGCCGGGACAGGGTACGAGCAGTACTTC.

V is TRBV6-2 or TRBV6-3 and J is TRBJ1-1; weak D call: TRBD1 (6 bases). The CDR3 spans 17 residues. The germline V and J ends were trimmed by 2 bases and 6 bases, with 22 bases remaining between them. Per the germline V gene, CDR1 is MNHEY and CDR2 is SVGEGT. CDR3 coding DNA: TGTGCCAGCAGTTACGGACCCGGTACAGGGATAATCGCTGAAGCTTTCTTT. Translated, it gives CASSYGPGTGIIAEAFF.

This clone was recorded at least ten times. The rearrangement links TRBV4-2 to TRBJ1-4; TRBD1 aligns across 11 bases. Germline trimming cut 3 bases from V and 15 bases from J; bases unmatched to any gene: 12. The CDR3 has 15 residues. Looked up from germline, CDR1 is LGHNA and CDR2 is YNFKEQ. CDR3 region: CASSHGTGGGVTVFF. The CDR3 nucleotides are TGTGCCAGCAGCCACGGGACAGGGGGGGGGGTTACGGTGTTTTTT.

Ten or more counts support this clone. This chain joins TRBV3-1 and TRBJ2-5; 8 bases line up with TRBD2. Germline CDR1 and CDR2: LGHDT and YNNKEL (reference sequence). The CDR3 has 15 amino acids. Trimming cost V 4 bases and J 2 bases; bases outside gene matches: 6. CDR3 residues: CASSPELAEQETQYF. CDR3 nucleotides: TGTGCCAGCAGCCCGGAACTAGCGGAGCAAGAGACCCAGTACTTC.

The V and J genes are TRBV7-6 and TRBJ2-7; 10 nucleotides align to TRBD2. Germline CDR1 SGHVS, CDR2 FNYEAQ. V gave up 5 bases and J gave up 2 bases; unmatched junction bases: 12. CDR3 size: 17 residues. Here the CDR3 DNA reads TGTGCCAGCAGCAACCCCCTAGCGGGAGCTAAGACCTACGAGCAGTACTTC. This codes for CASSNPLAGAKTYEQYF. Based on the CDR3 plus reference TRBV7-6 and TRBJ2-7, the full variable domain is GAGVSQSPRYKVTKRGQDVALRCDPISGHVSLYWYRQALGQGPEFLTYFNYEAQQDKSGLPNDRFSAERPEGSISTLTIQRTEQRDSAMYRCASSNPLAGAKTYEQYFGPGTRLTVT.